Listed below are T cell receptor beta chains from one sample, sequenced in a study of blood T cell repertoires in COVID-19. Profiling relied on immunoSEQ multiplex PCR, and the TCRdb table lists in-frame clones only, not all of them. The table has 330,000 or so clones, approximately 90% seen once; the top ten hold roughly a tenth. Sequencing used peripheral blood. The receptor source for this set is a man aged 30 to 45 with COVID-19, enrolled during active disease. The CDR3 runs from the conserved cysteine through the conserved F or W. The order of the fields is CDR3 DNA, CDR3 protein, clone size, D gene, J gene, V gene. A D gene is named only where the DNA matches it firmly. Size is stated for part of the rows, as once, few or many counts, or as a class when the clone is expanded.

TGTGCCAGCAGCTTAGAGGGCCGCAATCAGCCCCAGCATTTT	CASSLEGRNQPQHF	NA	NA	TRBJ1-5	TRBV11-2
TGTGCCAGCAGTGAGACTAGCGGGGTAGAGACCCAGTACTTC	CASSETSGVETQYF	NA	TRBD2	TRBJ2-5	TRBV2
TGTGCCATCAGAGCTTACACCGGGGAGCTGTTTTTT	CAIRAYTGELFF	NA	NA	TRBJ2-2	TRBV10-3
TGTGCCAGCAGCGTAGACGGTTATAATGAAAAACTGTTTTTT	CASSVDGYNEKLFF	NA	NA	TRBJ1-4	TRBV9
TGCGCCAGCAGCTCAGGGTTATACGGGGGGCGTGAGACCCAGTACTTC	CASSSGLYGGRETQYF	NA	NA	TRBJ2-5	TRBV5-1
TGCAGCGTCGGAATCTGGACAGGGGGCCGGGCTGAAGCTTTCTTT	CSVGIWTGGRAEAFF	NA	TRBD1	TRBJ1-1	TRBV29-1
TGTGCCAGCAGCCAAGAGTTCGGTGGGGCCCAAGAGACCCAGTACTTC	CASSQEFGGAQETQYF	NA	NA	TRBJ2-5	TRBV4-2
TGTGCCAGCAGCCCCAGGCGGGGGAAACCCCAGCATTTT	CASSPRRGKPQHF	NA	NA	TRBJ1-5	TRBV11-2
TGTGCCAGCAGTGGGAGGACAGAGTATGAGCAGTTCTTC	CASSGRTEYEQFF	NA	NA	TRBJ2-1	TRBV2
TGTGCCAGCAGACGGGGGGGGCCTCTGGGTGGAAACACCATATATTTT	CASRRGGPLGGNTIYF	NA	NA	TRBJ1-3	TRBV5-4
TGTGCCAGCAGCACCCGGACTAGCGGGGGGGCCTACGAGACCCAGTACTTC	CASSTRTSGGAYETQYF	NA	TRBD2	TRBJ2-5	TRBV9
TGTGCCAGCAGTCACACTAGCGGGAGCTCCTACGAGCAGTACTTC	CASSHTSGSSYEQYF	once	TRBD2	TRBJ2-7	TRBV6-5
TGTGCCAGTAGTCTCGTTTATTCCGGGACAGGGTTAAGCAATGAGCAGTTCTTC	CASSLVYSGTGLSNEQFF	NA	TRBD1	TRBJ2-1	TRBV19
TGTGCCAGCAACCCTGGAGTTTCCTACGAGCAGTACTTC	CASNPGVSYEQYF	NA	NA	TRBJ2-7	TRBV7-9
TGTGCCAGCAGCTTAGGGACAGAACAGTTCTTC	CASSLGTEQFF	NA	NA	TRBJ2-1	TRBV7-2
TGTGCCAGCAGTTTCAACGGCCCCGGGGGCTACGAGCAGTACTTC	CASSFNGPGGYEQYF	NA	NA	TRBJ2-7	TRBV27
TGTGCCAGCAGTGAACGAGGGACTGAAGCTTTCTTT	CASSERGTEAFF	NA	NA	TRBJ1-1	TRBV6-1
TGTGCCAGCAGCCTAGACCCAGGGGGAGGTGAAAAACTGTTTTTT	CASSLDPGGGEKLFF	NA	TRBD1	TRBJ1-4	TRBV5-4
TGTGCCAGCTCACCACCGAGGGTTGGAGATACGCAGTATTTT	CASSPPRVGDTQYF	once	NA	TRBJ2-3	TRBV18
TGTGCCAGCAGCGCAACCGGGACAGGGGAATGGAATGAGCAGTTCTTC	CASSATGTGEWNEQFF	NA	TRBD1	TRBJ2-1	TRBV9
TGTGCCAGCAGCAAATGGGGGGAAGGGACTGAAGCTTTCTTT	CASSKWGEGTEAFF	NA	NA	TRBJ1-1	TRBV27
TGTGCCAGCAGTTCTAGGACAGGGCGGGAGCAGTACTTC	CASSSRTGREQYF	NA	TRBD1	TRBJ2-7	TRBV6-6
TGTGCCAGCAGCTTGGGACAGGGTGGACAGCCCCAGCATTTT	CASSLGQGGQPQHF	NA	TRBD1	TRBJ1-5	TRBV7-9
TGCGCCAGCAGCCAAGACAGGGGCCGGATCTATGGCTACACCTTC	CASSQDRGRIYGYTF	NA	NA	TRBJ1-2	TRBV4-3
TGTGCCAGCAGCCTCTCCGGGGAGGCCTACGAGCAGTACTTC	CASSLSGEAYEQYF	NA	NA	TRBJ2-7	TRBV4-2